One sample yielded the 16 T cell receptor beta chains listed below, sequenced in a study of spatial heterogeneity in lung cancer. Described time point: sample taken at primary tumor resection. Points from the study as a whole: Within tumors, counts of expanded alpha and beta TCRs tracked tumor mutation counts.

The antigens for these receptors are not known. TCRdb reprocessed the 5' RACE reads via MiXCR and lists one record per CDR3 protein. The table shows 12,000 or so distinct CDR3 sequences, with 4.5% to 5.5% occurring only once. Sample: lung tumor tissue, taken at surgery. The receptors originated from a male donor with early-stage non-small cell lung cancer.

By share, this clonotype ranks as medium-sized. The chain combines TRBV29-1 with TRBJ1-5; tentative D call: TRBD1 (5 bases). With 4 bases removed from V and 6 bases from J, the gap between germline ends came to 10 bases. Germline-derived CDR1 and CDR2 are SQVTM and ANQGSEA. There are 12 residues in the CDR3. CDR3 sequence reads: CSVGGGSQPQHF. CDR3 sequence (DNA): TGCAGCGTTGGGGGGGGAAGTCAGCCCCAGCATTTT.

V usage is TRBV12-3 or TRBV12-4 and J usage is TRBJ2-1, with TRBD2 identical over 11 bases. This CDR3 is built from 16 residues. V gave up 4 bases and J gave up 4 bases; unmatched junction bases: 6. The CDR3 loop reads CASSSGGLAEYNEQFF. The CDR3, as DNA: TGTGCCAGCAGTTCGGGGGGACTAGCGGAGTACAATGAGCAGTTCTTC.

This clonotype came up many times. The V call is TRBV20-1, the J call TRBJ1-2; D not resolved. Germline CDR1 is DFQATT and CDR2 is SNEGSKA (reference sequence). This CDR3 has 13 residues. Trimming cost V 0 bases and J 2 bases, with 7 bases left between them. The CDR3 DNA sequence: TGCAGTGCTAGAGATCTAGAAAACTATGGCTACACCTTC. This gives the protein CSARDLENYGYTF.

This clonotype was detected only once. V is TRBV24-1 and J is TRBJ2-3; 11 nucleotides agree with TRBD2. The junction had 9 bases not matched to a gene; V was cut back by 9 bases and J by 5 bases. Per germline, CDR1 KGHDR and CDR2 SFDVKD. The CDR3 has 15 residues. CDR3 sequence: CATAGTSGEKDTQYF. CDR3 coding DNA: TGTGCCACCGCCGGGACTAGCGGTGAGAAAGATACGCAGTATTTT.

Within the sample, this clonotype is large (0.1 to 1%). The chain joins TRBV18 to TRBJ1-1; D is undetermined. V dropped 5 bases and J dropped 5 bases, with 15 bases sitting between them. The germline V gene has CDR1 KGHSH and CDR2 LQKENI. CDR3 length equals 14 residues. Here the CDR3 DNA reads TGTGCCAGCTCAACGAGGGCGGAGAGGACTGAAGCTTTCTTT. It specifies CASSTRAERTEAFF.

The sample holds many counts of this clonotype. The chain employs TRBV6-5 and TRBJ2-5, with TRBD2 identical over 7 bases. The ends lost 2 bases at V and 0 bases at J; junction bases unmatched: 6. Germline CDR1 and CDR2: MNHEY and SVGAGI. The CDR3 consists of 16 residues. The CDR3 DNA reads as TGTGCCAGCAGTTACATCCGGGGGGAGTACCAAGAGACCCAGTACTTC. Its translation is CASSYIRGEYQETQYF.

This rearrangement joins TRBV7-2 to TRBJ2-5, with 11 bases matching TRBD2. Germline assignment: CDR1 SGHTA and CDR2 FQGNSA. Trimming took 3 bases from V and 7 from J; bases not matched to a gene: 13. The CDR3 covers 17 residues. The CDR3: CASSFSVAGGALRTQYF. The CDR3, as DNA: TGTGCCAGCAGCTTTTCCGTAGCGGGGGGGGCCCTCCGGACCCAGTACTTC.

The table lists this clonotype with many counts. This sequence joins TRBV7-9 and TRBJ1-5; possible D gene TRBD1, 5 bases. Germline-derived CDR1 and CDR2 are SEHNR and FQNEAQ (reference sequence). V lost 1 base and J lost 11, with 12 bases in between. The CDR3 has 13 amino acids. The CDR3 sequence: CASSLGGRQSQHF. The DNA for the CDR3 is TGTGCCAGCAGCTTAGGGGGGAGGCAGTCCCAGCATTTT.

The chain uses TRBV20-1 and TRBJ2-1; 13 nucleotides line up with TRBD2. The CDR3 sequence is 15 residues long. Germline V CDR1 and CDR2: DFQATT, SNEGSKA (reference sequence). The ends lost 3 bases at V and 5 bases at J; junction bases unmatched: 4. CDR3 region: CSASQTSGGDNEQFF. In DNA form, the CDR3 reads TGCAGTGCTAGCCAAACTAGCGGGGGGGACAATGAGCAGTTCTTC.

This clonotype was found a few times. This rearrangement joins TRBV6-6 to TRBJ1-1; 7 bases line up with TRBD1. Germline V gene data show CDR1 as MNHNY and CDR2 as SVGAGI (reference sequence). The CDR3 runs 14 residues. The J segment lost 7 bases and the V segment lost 3 bases, leaving 8 bases of the junction unmatched. CDR3 amino acids: CASSYWSQGIEAFF. CDR3 coding DNA: TGTGCCAGCAGTTATTGGTCACAGGGGATTGAAGCTTTCTTT.

This clonotype came up many times. The chain recombines TRBV6-1 with TRBJ1-2; D remains ambiguous. The CDR3 has 16 amino acids. V was clipped by 0 bases and J by 3 bases, with 14 bases between them. In germline, CDR1 is MNHNS, CDR2 SASEGT. The CDR3 bases are TGTGCCAGCAGTGAAGCTTGGGGTTTTTCGGACTATGGCTACACCTTC. Residues: CASSEAWGFSDYGYTF.

This clonotype is labeled medium-sized. V usage is TRBV12-3 or TRBV12-4 and J usage is TRBJ1-5; a possible D gene is TRBD1 (6 bases). The CDR3 runs to 15 residues. Between the trimmed V and J ends, which lost 8 bases and 5 bases, there was a span of 19 bases. In nucleotides, the CDR3 is TGTGCCAGCCAAAGCACAGGGCCGGGGGATCAGCCCCAGCATTTT. Protein product: CASQSTGPGDQPQHF.

CDR3 bases: TGTGCCAGCTCACCAGAACAACCGGCCGTACAAGAGACCCAGTACTTC. Its translation is CASSPEQPAVQETQYF. V gene TRBV18 combines with J gene TRBJ2-5; D gene uncertain. The CDR3 sequence is 16 residues long. With 2 bases removed from V and 2 bases from J, the gap between germline ends came to 15 bases. Germline V gene lookup returns CDR1 KGHSH and CDR2 LQKENI.

This clonotype was recorded at least ten times. The V and J genes are TRBV28 and TRBJ2-3; a possible D gene is TRBD1 (6 bases). The CDR3 loop spans 12 amino acids. The V gene's germline CDR1 is MDHEN and CDR2 SYDVKM. With 7 bases removed from V and 4 bases from J, the gap between germline ends came to 9 bases. The CDR3 coding sequence is TGTGCCAGCAAGGGGGTACCAGATACGCAGTATTTT. Translated, it gives CASKGVPDTQYF.

In its sample, this clonotype was seen many times. The chain is built from TRBV5-1 and TRBJ1-2; 9 bases agree with TRBD1. Germline V gene sequence: CDR1 SGHRS, CDR2 YFSETQ. J lost 8 bases, V lost 2 bases, and 13 bases had no gene match. This CDR3 comprises 16 residues. The CDR3 DNA is TGCGCCAGCAGCTTCCGACCGGGACAGGGCATCGGGGGCTACACCTTC. This sequence encodes CASSFRPGQGIGGYTF. The whole variable domain, remainder taken from reference TRBV5-1 and TRBJ1-2, is KAGVTQTPRYLIKTRGQQVTLSCSPISGHRSVSWYQQTPGQGLQFLFEYFSETQRNKGNFPGRFSGRQFSNSRSEMNVSTLELGDSALYLCASSFRPGQGIGGYTFGSGTRLTVV.

This clonotype was seen repeatedly, ten times or more. This sequence joins TRBV20-1 and TRBJ2-3; D remains unclear. The V gene lost 5 bases and the J gene lost 8 bases, with 17 bases spanning the gap. There are 13 residues in the CDR3. Germline V gene sequence: CDR1 DFQATT, CDR2 SNEGSKA (reference sequence). CDR3 nucleotides: TGCAGTGCTCCAGACTGGCTCGAGACTACGCAGTATTTT. Its protein is CSAPDWLETTQYF.